The following is a TCR beta chain sequence with its context. Antigen unknown. TCRdb's copy holds only in-frame clones and misses some; the assay was immunoSEQ multiplex PCR. The table lists about 1 million clones, roughly 80% of them singletons. The data stem from a study of shared clonotypes between healthy human individuals. Study at large: Those who served as donors were a couple of women and three men between the ages of 18 and 49. Points from the study as a whole: Sampling involved blood alone; tissue repertoires likely differ. Estimated richness was generally greater in naive than memory subsets. Across a handful of donors, naive CD4 shared around 5.1%, naive CD8 more than 3%, memory CD4 more than 2%, memory CD8 roughly 0.37%.

The CDR3 is made up of 17 amino acids. Germline V gene data show CDR1 as SGHRS and CDR2 as YFSETQ. Trimming removed 4 bases from V and 7 bases from J, with 26 bases in between. This clonotype originated in a man between 18 and 29 years old in good health. The sequenced sample consisted of memory CD4+ T cells sorted from blood. Noted subset: CD45RA-negative fraction. The V gene is TRBV5-1, the J gene TRBJ2-5, with D tentatively TRBD1 or TRBD2 (5 bases each). DNA of the CDR3: TGCGCCAGCAGCGGGGGAGAAGAGTTGACCCTTTGGAGGACCCAGTACTTC. Translation: CASSGGEELTLWRTQYF.